A single sample is the source of the 20 T cell receptor beta chains below, sequenced in a study of cytomegalovirus exposure and HLA in healthy donors. Primers included in the PCR were 60 Vbeta and 13 Jbeta primers. Here immunoSEQ multiplex PCR was the method, and the copy in TCRdb shows in-frame clones only, minus some. Seen here are about 170,000 clones, 80% to 90% observed once, and the top ten hold roughly 2.3%. Sequences were obtained from PBMCs. These receptors were obtained from a male donor in good health and CMV-seronegative.

This clone showed up just a few times. The chain recombines TRBV28 with TRBJ2-7; 11 bases agree with TRBD2. The V gene's germline CDR1 is MDHEN and CDR2 SYDVKM. Trimming took 4 bases from V and 6 from J; bases not matched to a gene: 8. The CDR3 contains 15 residues. CDR3 coding DNA: TGTGCCAGCAGTTCCTATAGCGGGAGGGCCGTCGAGCAGTACTTC. Its protein is CASSSYSGRAVEQYF. The variable domain in full, completed from reference TRBV28 and TRBJ2-7, reads DVKVTQSSRYLVKRTGEKVFLECVQDMDHENMFWYRQDPGLGLRLIYFSYDVKMKEKGDIPEGYSVSREKKERFSLILESASTNQTSMYLCASSSYSGRAVEQYFGPGTRLTVT.

The V call is TRBV25-1, the J call TRBJ2-5; 7 bases line up with TRBD2. This CDR3 has 16 residues. V shed 2 bases and J 1 base; nucleotides not matched to a gene: 7. Per germline, CDR1 MGHDK and CDR2 SYGVNS. This chain's CDR3 is CASSEPKAGLQETQYF. The CDR3 coding sequence is TGTGCCAGCAGTGAACCAAAAGCGGGACTCCAAGAGACCCAGTACTTC.

This chain connects TRBV23-1 to TRBJ2-2, with a weak D call TRBD2 (6 bases). TRBV23-1 is known as an ORF, though its function is uncertain. The V end lost 0 bases, the J end lost 4 bases, and 15 bases lay between the germline ends. CDR3 size: 17 residues. CDR3 in DNA: TGCGCCAGCAGTCAATCTTGTATTCGGGGGAGCACCGGGGAGCTGTTTTTT. Amino acids: CASSQSCIRGSTGELFF.

The chain couples TRBV9 to TRBJ2-5; TRBD2 matches at 13 bases. The V gene's germline CDR1 is SGDLS and CDR2 YYNGEE. This CDR3 comprises 16 residues. J lost 1 base, V lost 3 bases, and 3 bases had no gene match. CDR3 in amino acids: CASSATSGRGQETQYF. The CDR3, as DNA: TGTGCCAGCAGCGCTACTAGCGGGAGGGGCCAAGAGACCCAGTACTTC.

The chain couples TRBV11-1 to TRBJ1-1; weak D call: TRBD1 (5 bases). Germline V CDR1 and CDR2: SGHAT, FQDESV (reference sequence). The CDR3 is 15 residues long. V was trimmed by 4 bases and J by 1 base, leaving 13 bases between them. The CDR3 reads CASSSLRGTNTEAFF. CDR3 DNA: TGTGCCAGCAGCTCCCTCCGGGGGACGAACACTGAAGCTTTCTTT.

In DNA form, the CDR3 reads TGTGCCAGCAGCCCAGGACAGGGGAGAATTAATGAGCAGTTCTTC. The encoded protein is CASSPGQGRINEQFF. This sequence joins TRBV7-3 and TRBJ2-1; 9 bases line up with TRBD1. Germline CDR1 is SGHTA and CDR2 is FQGTGA. The trim removed 5 bases at V and 7 bases at J, leaving 9 bases unmatched. The CDR3 contains 15 residues.

CDR3 in amino acids: CASSFRGTGELFF. The CDR3 DNA follows: TGTGCCAGCAGCTTCCGAGGCACCGGGGAGCTGTTTTTT. This rearrangement joins TRBV7-2 to TRBJ2-2, with unresolved D. V gave up 3 bases and J gave up 4 bases, with 6 bases separating them. This CDR3 contains 13 residues. Germline values: CDR1 SGHTA, CDR2 FQGNSA.

About this clone itself: This sample includes further DNA sequences coding for the same CDR3. This chain connects TRBV5-1 to TRBJ2-2; D is ambiguous. Germline CDR1 and CDR2: SGHRS and YFSETQ. V lost 0 bases, J lost 0 bases, and 6 bases lay in between. The CDR3 spans 15 residues. CDR3 residues: CASSLAGANTGELFF. The CDR3 nucleotides are TGCGCCAGCAGCTTGGCAGGCGCGAACACCGGGGAGCTGTTTTTT.

The chain links TRBV2 to TRBJ1-6; TRBD1 aligns across 9 bases. The CDR3 spans 15 residues. The ends lost 3 bases at V and 13 bases at J; junction bases unmatched: 10. Germline V gene sequence: CDR1 SNHLY, CDR2 FYNNEI. CDR3 in DNA: TGTGCCAGCAGTGAGACAACAGGGGGCCGCTCCCCCCTCCACTTT. The encoded protein is CASSETTGGRSPLHF. Full variable domain (outside the CDR3, taken from reference TRBV2 and TRBJ1-6): EPEVTQTPSHQVTQMGQEVILRCVPISNHLYFYWYRQILGQKVEFLVSFYNNEISEKSEIFDDQFSVERPDGSNFTLKIRSTKLEDSAMYFCASSETTGGRSPLHFGNGTRLTVT.

There are a few counts of this clone. This chain joins TRBV30 and TRBJ1-1, with TRBD1 as a possible D gene (6 bases). In germline, CDR1 is GTSNPN, CDR2 SVGIG (reference sequence). V was shortened by 2 bases and J by 1 base, with 8 bases between the two germline ends. The CDR3 consists of 13 residues. The CDR3 protein is CAWSPDRNTEAFF. Here the CDR3 DNA reads TGTGCCTGGAGTCCGGACAGGAACACTGAAGCTTTCTTT.

The V gene is TRBV28, the J gene TRBJ1-1; D perhaps matches TRBD1 (5 bases). Looked up from germline, CDR1 is MDHEN and CDR2 is SYDVKM. V was shortened by 5 bases and J by 7 bases, with 5 bases between the two germline ends. This CDR3 has 10 residues. In DNA, the CDR3 is TGTGCCAGCAGTACAGGTGAAGCTTTCTTT. As protein: CASSTGEAFF.

V usage is TRBV6-4 and J usage is TRBJ1-3; D gene ambiguous. V gave up 9 bases and J gave up 2 bases, with 8 bases separating them. The CDR3 has 12 amino acids. Germline assignment: CDR1 MRHNA and CDR2 SNTAGT. CDR3 residues: CARQKPGNTIYF. In nucleotides, the CDR3 is TGTGCCAGACAGAAACCTGGAAACACCATATATTTT.

The V gene is TRBV29-1, the J gene TRBJ1-1; 11 nucleotides match TRBD1. V shed 6 bases, J shed 1 base, and the junction held 4 bases outside the gene matches. This CDR3 contains 14 residues. Germline V gene data show CDR1 as SQVTM and CDR2 as ANQGSEA. The CDR3 protein is CSVGTGGANTEAFF. The CDR3 region has the DNA TGCAGCGTGGGGACAGGGGGAGCGAACACTGAAGCTTTCTTT.

The table lists this clone with a count of one. The rearrangement uses TRBV7-6 and TRBJ2-7; 14 bases are shared with TRBD2. Germline trimming cut 5 bases from V and 5 bases from J; bases unmatched to any gene: 8. The V gene's germline CDR1 is SGHVS and CDR2 FNYEAQ. The CDR3 consists of 16 residues. The CDR3 sequence: CASSLGTSGSFDEQYF. In nucleotides, the CDR3 is TGTGCCAGCAGCCTCGGGACTAGCGGGAGTTTTGACGAGCAGTACTTC.

This chain joins TRBV7-9 and TRBJ2-1; 9 nucleotides match TRBD1. The CDR3 is 14 residues long. The J segment lost 6 bases and the V segment lost 4 bases, leaving 4 bases of the junction unmatched. Germline lookup yields CDR1 SEHNR and CDR2 FQNEAQ (reference sequence). In DNA, the CDR3 is TGTGCCAGCAGCTCGGGACAGGGACGCAATGAGCAGTTCTTC. It is translated as CASSSGQGRNEQFF.

The chain joins TRBV11-2 to TRBJ2-1; 9 bases line up with TRBD2. The ends lost 5 bases at V and 4 bases at J; junction bases unmatched: 6. From germline, CDR1 is SGHAT and CDR2 FQNNGV. This CDR3 has 15 residues. CDR3 sequence (DNA): TGTGCCAGCAGCCAAATCAGCGGGAGGTACAATGAGCAGTTCTTC. Translation gives CASSQISGRYNEQFF.

V is TRBV19 and J is TRBJ2-5; the match to TRBD1 covers 10 bases. Losses at the gene ends were 5 bases for V and 5 bases for J; bases not matched to a gene: 5. This CDR3 is 14 amino acids long. Germline values: CDR1 LNHDA, CDR2 SQIVND (reference sequence). The CDR3 loop is CASSPGTGEETQYF. The CDR3, as DNA: TGTGCCAGTAGTCCCGGGACAGGGGAGGAGACCCAGTACTTC. Full variable domain (rest looked up from reference TRBV19 and TRBJ2-5): DGGITQSPKYLFRKEGQNVTLSCEQNLNHDAMYWYRQDPGQGLRLIYYSQIVNDFQKGDIAEGYSVSREKKESFPLTVTSAQKNPTAFYLCASSPGTGEETQYFGPGTRLLVL.

This clone was recorded a few times. V and J are TRBV28 and TRBJ2-5; D is ambiguous. Between the trimmed V and J ends, which lost 3 bases and 4 bases, there was a span of 6 bases. The CDR3 loop spans 12 amino acids. The germline gives CDR1 MDHEN, CDR2 SYDVKM. This chain's CDR3 is CASSLVVETQYF. The CDR3 DNA follows: TGTGCCAGCAGTTTGGTAGTAGAGACCCAGTACTTC.

The rearrangement joins TRBV15 to TRBJ2-7, with 15 bases that match TRBD2. Germline trimming cut 4 bases from V and 4 bases from J; bases unmatched to any gene: 5. This CDR3 contains 16 residues. Germline V gene lookup returns CDR1 LNHNV and CDR2 YYDKDF (reference sequence). The CDR3, as DNA: TGTGCCACCAGCATGGGGACTAGCGGGAGGTTATACGAGCAGTACTTC. Residues: CATSMGTSGRLYEQYF.

The J gene is TRBJ2-7, the V gene TRBV23-1; TRBD2 is a possible D gene (6 bases). TRBV23-1 carries the ORF label, with uncertain function. The CDR3 loop spans 14 amino acids. V lost 0 bases, J lost 0 bases, and 6 bases lay in between. Here the CDR3 DNA reads TGCGCCAGCAGTCAATCGGGGGGCTCCTACGAGCAGTACTTC. It specifies CASSQSGGSYEQYF.